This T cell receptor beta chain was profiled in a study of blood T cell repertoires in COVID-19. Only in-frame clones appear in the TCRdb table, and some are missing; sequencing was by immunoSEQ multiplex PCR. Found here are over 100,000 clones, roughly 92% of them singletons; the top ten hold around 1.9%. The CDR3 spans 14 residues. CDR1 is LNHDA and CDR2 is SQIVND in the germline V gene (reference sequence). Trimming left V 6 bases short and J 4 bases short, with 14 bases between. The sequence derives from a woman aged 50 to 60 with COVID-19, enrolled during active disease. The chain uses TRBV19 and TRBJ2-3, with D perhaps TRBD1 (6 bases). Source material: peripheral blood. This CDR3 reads CASSRDTMSDTQYF. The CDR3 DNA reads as TGTGCCAGTAGCAGGGACACGATGTCAGATACGCAGTATTTT.